This TCR beta chain was captured by sequencing in a study of technical replicates of blood from a few donors. This CDR3 spans 14 amino acids. Germline-derived CDR1 and CDR2 are MNHNS and SASEGT. The V and J ends lost 0 bases and 3 bases respectively, with 5 bases between them. Profiled with immunoSEQ multiplex PCR; TCRdb holds only in-frame clones, not every one. The sample lists tens of thousands of clones; around 89% were seen once. This sequence was found in a human donor in good health. J is TRBJ1-4 and V is TRBV6-1; the D is unclear. The source material was T cells isolated from PBMCs. The CDR3 reads CASSEAGANEKLFF. CDR3 DNA: TGTGCCAGCAGTGAAGCCGGGGCTAATGAAAAACTGTTTTTT.